This T cell receptor (beta chain) was identified in a study of cytomegalovirus exposure and HLA in healthy donors. Points from the study as a whole: Per published accounts, TCR beta sequences correctly predicted the HLA-A and HLA-B alleles of most subjects. In terms of immune exposure information, only CMV serostatus was available.

Looked up from germline, CDR1 is SGHVS and CDR2 is FQNEAQ. The length of the CDR3 is 12 residues. Between the trimmed V and J ends, which lost 5 bases and 7 bases, there was a span of 12 bases. The PCR employed 60 Vbeta primers together with 13 Jbeta primers. Clones were read by immunoSEQ multiplex PCR, and TCRdb kept only the in-frame ones, dropping some. The sample contains more than 250,000 clones, around 90% of which appear only once. Turning to this clone: Its target is unknown.

The sequence was obtained from a young woman in good health and CMV-seronegative. V and J are TRBV7-8 and TRBJ2-7; D unclear. What was sequenced was PBMCs. The CDR3 is CASSPQRNEQYF. CDR3 DNA: TGTGCCAGCAGCCCTCAGCGAAATGAGCAGTACTTC.